These 5 T cell receptor beta chains were all obtained from the same sample, sequenced in a study of T cells after posttransplantation cyclophosphamide. This table comes from immunoSEQ multiplex PCR, and its TCRdb copy is limited to in-frame clones, with some not included. The sample was found to contain some 35,000 clones, and every one recurs. The sample comprised PBMCs. The receptors were sampled from a man aged 30-40 years in good health and a related stem cell transplant donor.

This clone showed up many times. The chain recombines TRBV7-2 with TRBJ2-7; 8 bases line up with TRBD2. The J segment lost 4 bases and the V segment lost 6 bases, leaving 5 bases of the junction unmatched. The V gene's germline CDR1 is SGHTA and CDR2 FQGNSA. The CDR3 covers 13 residues. The CDR3 nucleotides are TGTGCCAGCAGTTCGGGACTAGTGTACGAGCAGTACTTC. Its translation is CASSSGLVYEQYF.

This clone was counted a few times. The V and J genes are TRBV28 and TRBJ2-5; TRBD2 aligns across 11 bases. J was trimmed by 0 bases and V by 8 bases; bases with no gene match: 5. Germline V gives CDR1 MDHEN, CDR2 SYDVKM. This CDR3 is 15 amino acids long. The DNA for the CDR3 is TGTGCCAGCCAAGTAGCGGGGGGGCACCAAGAGACCCAGTACTTC. Its translation: CASQVAGGHQETQYF. The whole variable domain, filled in from reference TRBV28 and TRBJ2-5, reads DVKVTQSSRYLVKRTGEKVFLECVQDMDHENMFWYRQDPGLGLRLIYFSYDVKMKEKGDIPEGYSVSREKKERFSLILESASTNQTSMYLCASQVAGGHQETQYFGPGTRLLVL.

This clone came up many times. The genes are TRBV5-5 and TRBJ1-6, with 7 bases that match TRBD1. Looked up from germline, CDR1 is SGHKS and CDR2 is YYEKEE (reference sequence). V shed 2 bases, J shed 4 bases, and the junction held 3 bases outside the gene matches. The CDR3 totals 15 residues. This CDR3 reads CASSFWDSYNSPLHF. The CDR3 nucleotides are TGTGCCAGCAGCTTCTGGGACAGTTATAATTCACCCCTCCACTTT.

This clone was seen ten or more times. The chain links TRBV6-5 to TRBJ1-1; 10 nucleotides match TRBD1. The CDR3 has 13 amino acids. Germline CDR1 and CDR2: MNHEY and SVGAGI. Trimming took 6 bases from V and 11 from J; bases not matched to a gene: 9. CDR3 nucleotide sequence: TGTGCCAGCAGAGGACAGGGGGTCCTCGGGGCTTTCTTT. Its translation: CASRGQGVLGAFF.

This clone was picked up a small number of times. The rearrangement uses TRBV7-2 and TRBJ1-5, with D maybe TRBD1 (5 bases). CDR1 and CDR2 from the germline V gene are SGHTA and FQGNSA. The CDR3 totals 14 residues. Trimming removed 5 bases at V and 6 bases at J, with 14 bases between. As DNA, the CDR3 is TGTGCCAGCAGCGAAGGGGTATCGGGTCAGCCCCAGCATTTT. Its protein is CASSEGVSGQPQHF.